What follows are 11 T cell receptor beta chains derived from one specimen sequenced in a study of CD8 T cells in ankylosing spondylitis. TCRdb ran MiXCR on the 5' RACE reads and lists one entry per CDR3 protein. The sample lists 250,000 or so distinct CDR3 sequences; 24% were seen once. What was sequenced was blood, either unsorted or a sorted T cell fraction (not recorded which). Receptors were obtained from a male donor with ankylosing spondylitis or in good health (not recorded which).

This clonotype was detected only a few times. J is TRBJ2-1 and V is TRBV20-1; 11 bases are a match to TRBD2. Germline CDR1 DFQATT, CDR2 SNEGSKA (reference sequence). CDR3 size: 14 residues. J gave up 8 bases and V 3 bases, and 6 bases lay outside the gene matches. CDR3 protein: CSASSLAGGYEQFF. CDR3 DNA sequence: TGCAGTGCTAGTAGTCTAGCGGGGGGCTATGAGCAGTTCTTC.

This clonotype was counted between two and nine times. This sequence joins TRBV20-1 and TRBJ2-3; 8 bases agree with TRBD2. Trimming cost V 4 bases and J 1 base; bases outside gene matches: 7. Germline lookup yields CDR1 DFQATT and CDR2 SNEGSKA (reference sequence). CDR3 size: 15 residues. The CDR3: CSAIGGAGGTDTQYF. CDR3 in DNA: TGCAGTGCTATCGGGGGGGCCGGGGGCACAGATACGCAGTATTTT.

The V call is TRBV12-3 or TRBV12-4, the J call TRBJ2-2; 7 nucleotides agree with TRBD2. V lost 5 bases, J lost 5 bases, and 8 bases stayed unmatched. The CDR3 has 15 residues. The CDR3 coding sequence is TGTGCCAGCAGTCCCACGTGGACTAGGACCGGGGAGCTGTTTTTT. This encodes CASSPTWTRTGELFF.

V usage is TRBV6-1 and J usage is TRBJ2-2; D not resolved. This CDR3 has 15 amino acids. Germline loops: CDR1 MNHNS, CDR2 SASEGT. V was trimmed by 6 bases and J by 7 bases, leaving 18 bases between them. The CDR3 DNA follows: TGTGCCAGCAGCCCTACCACCTTGTCAGGCGGGGAGCTGTTTTTT. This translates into CASSPTTLSGGELFF.

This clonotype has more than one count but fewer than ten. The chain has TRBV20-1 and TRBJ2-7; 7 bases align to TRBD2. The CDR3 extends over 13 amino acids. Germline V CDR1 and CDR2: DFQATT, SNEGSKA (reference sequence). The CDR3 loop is CRATGTTSYEQYF. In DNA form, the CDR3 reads TGCAGGGCAACCGGGACTACCTCCTACGAGCAGTACTTC.

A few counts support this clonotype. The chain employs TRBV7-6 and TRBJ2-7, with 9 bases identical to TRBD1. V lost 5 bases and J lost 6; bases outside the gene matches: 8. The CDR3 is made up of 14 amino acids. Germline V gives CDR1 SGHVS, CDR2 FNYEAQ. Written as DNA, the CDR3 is TGTGCCAGCAGCCTAGGGACAGGGAGGAGCGAGCAGTACTTC. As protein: CASSLGTGRSEQYF.

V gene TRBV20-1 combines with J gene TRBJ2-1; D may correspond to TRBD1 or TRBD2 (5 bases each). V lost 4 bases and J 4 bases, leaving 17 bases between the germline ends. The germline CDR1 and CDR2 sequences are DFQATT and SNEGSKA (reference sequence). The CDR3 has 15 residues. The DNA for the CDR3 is TGCAGTGCTACGCTTCCCGGGACCGCTTACAATGAGCAGTTCTTC. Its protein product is CSATLPGTAYNEQFF.

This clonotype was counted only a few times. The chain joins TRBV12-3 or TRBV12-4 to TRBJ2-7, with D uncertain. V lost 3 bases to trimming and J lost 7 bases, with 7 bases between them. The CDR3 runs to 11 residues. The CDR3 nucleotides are TGTGCCAGCAGTTTTAACGGGGAGCAGTACTTC. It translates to CASSFNGEQYF.

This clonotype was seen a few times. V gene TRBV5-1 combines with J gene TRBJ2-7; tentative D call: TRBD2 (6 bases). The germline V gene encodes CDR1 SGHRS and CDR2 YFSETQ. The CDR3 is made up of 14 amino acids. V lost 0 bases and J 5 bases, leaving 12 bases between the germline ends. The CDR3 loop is CASSLGGIGDEQYF. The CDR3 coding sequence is TGCGCCAGCAGCTTGGGCGGGATCGGCGACGAGCAGTACTTC. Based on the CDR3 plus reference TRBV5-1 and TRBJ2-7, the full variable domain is KAGVTQTPRYLIKTRGQQVTLSCSPISGHRSVSWYQQTPGQGLQFLFEYFSETQRNKGNFPGRFSGRQFSNSRSEMNVSTLELGDSALYLCASSLGGIGDEQYFGPGTRLTVT.

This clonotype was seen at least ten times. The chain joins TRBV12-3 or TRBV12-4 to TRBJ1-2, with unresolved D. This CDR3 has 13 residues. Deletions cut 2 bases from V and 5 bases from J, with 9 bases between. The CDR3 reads CASSLREEYGYTF. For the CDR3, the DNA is TGTGCCAGCAGTTTACGCGAGGAGTATGGCTACACCTTC.

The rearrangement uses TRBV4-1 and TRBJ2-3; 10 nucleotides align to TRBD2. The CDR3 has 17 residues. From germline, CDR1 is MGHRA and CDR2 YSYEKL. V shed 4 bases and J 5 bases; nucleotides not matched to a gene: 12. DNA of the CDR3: TGCGCCAGCAGCCGAGGGGGACTAGCGCTAAACGGAGATACGCAGTATTTT. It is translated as CASSRGGLALNGDTQYF.